A single sample is the source of the 24 T cell receptor beta chains below, sequenced in a study of blood T cell repertoires in COVID-19. Assay: immunoSEQ multiplex PCR; the TCRdb copy retains only in-frame clones and omits some. Here the sample spans roughly 43,000 clones, approximately 86% being singletons. What was sequenced was peripheral blood. The receptor set was obtained from a woman aged 70 to 79 with acute or convalescent COVID-19.

The rearrangement joins TRBV7-9 to TRBJ1-3; D is possibly TRBD1 (5 bases). Germline V lookup: CDR1 SEHNR, CDR2 FQNEAQ (reference sequence). The CDR3 totals 14 residues. Trimming removed 4 bases at V and 2 bases at J, with 9 bases between. For the CDR3, the DNA is TGTGCCAGCAGCTCCTCAGGGACTGGAAACACCATATATTTT. Translated, it gives CASSSSGTGNTIYF.

In DNA form, the CDR3 reads TGTGCCAGCAGCGTAGGGGCGGGGACTAGCGGGTTCTACGAGCAGTACTTC. This sequence encodes CASSVGAGTSGFYEQYF. This rearrangement joins TRBV9 to TRBJ2-7; 12 nucleotides line up with TRBD2. This CDR3 contains 17 residues. J gave up 3 bases and V 0 bases, and 7 bases lay outside the gene matches. Germline V lookup: CDR1 SGDLS, CDR2 YYNGEE.

This sequence joins TRBV27 and TRBJ1-1, with a weak D call TRBD1 (5 bases). CDR3 length: 14 residues. The V and J ends lost 6 bases and 1 base respectively, with 12 bases between them. From germline, CDR1 is MNHEY and CDR2 SMNVEV (reference sequence). CDR3 region: CASRSGRGNTEAFF. CDR3 DNA: TGTGCCAGCAGGTCGGGGAGGGGGAACACTGAAGCTTTCTTT.

This chain links TRBV27 with TRBJ1-4; 11 bases line up with TRBD1. Trimming cost V 4 bases and J 4 bases; bases outside gene matches: 8. Germline loops: CDR1 MNHEY, CDR2 SMNVEV (reference sequence). This CDR3 contains 17 residues. CDR3: CASSSDRGRGINEKLFF. CDR3 bases: TGTGCCAGCAGTTCGGACAGGGGGCGCGGGATTAATGAAAAACTGTTTTTT.

The chain couples TRBV19 to TRBJ1-2, with 10 bases lining up with TRBD1. The CDR3 extends over 15 amino acids. Germline V CDR1 and CDR2: LNHDA, SQIVND (reference sequence). V lost 6 bases, J lost 4 bases, and 8 bases stayed unmatched. CDR3 in amino acids: CASSRQGAASYGYTF. In nucleotides, the CDR3 is TGTGCCAGTAGCAGACAGGGGGCGGCGTCCTATGGCTACACCTTC.

The chain joins TRBV15 to TRBJ2-3; D is possibly TRBD1 or TRBD2 (6 bases each). CDR3 length: 17 amino acids. V was trimmed by 5 bases and J by 9 bases, leaving 27 bases between them. The germline V gene encodes CDR1 LNHNV and CDR2 YYDKDF (reference sequence). CDR3 sequence reads: CATSRGGLADWGRTQYF. The CDR3 DNA is TGTGCCACCAGCCGAGGAGGGCTAGCCGACTGGGGGCGGACGCAGTATTTT.

This chain joins TRBV5-4 and TRBJ1-2; perhaps TRBD1 as D (5 bases). V shed 6 bases and J shed 1 base, with 16 bases lying between them. Germline lookup yields CDR1 SGHNT and CDR2 YYREEE (reference sequence). The CDR3 is 15 residues long. The CDR3 nucleotides are TGTGCCAGCACCGTAGATAGGGGCGTTAACTATGGCTACACCTTC. The encoded protein is CASTVDRGVNYGYTF. The full variable domain, in which reference TRBV5-4 and TRBJ1-2 provide the parts outside the CDR3, is ETGVTQSPTHLIKTRGQQVTLRCSSQSGHNTVSWYQQALGQGPQFIFQYYREEENGRGNFPPRFSGLQFPNYSSELNVNALELDDSALYLCASTVDRGVNYGYTFGSGTRLTVV.

This clone was found a few times. The chain links TRBV7-9 to TRBJ1-4; TRBD1 is a possible D gene (6 bases). V dropped 6 bases and J dropped 3 bases, with 11 bases sitting between them. This CDR3 is 14 amino acids long. CDR1 and CDR2 from the germline V gene are SEHNR and FQNEAQ (reference sequence). The CDR3 sequence: CASRTGSSNEKLFF. The CDR3 DNA reads TGTGCCAGCAGAACAGGGAGTTCTAATGAAAAACTGTTTTTT.

Only one count was recorded for this clone. The V call is TRBV3-1 (or the pseudogene TRBV3-2), the J call TRBJ2-7, with 8 bases aligning to TRBD2. The germline V gene has CDR1 LGHDT and CDR2 YNNKEL (reference sequence). CDR3 size: 15 residues. The V gene end was trimmed by 1 base and the J gene end by 3 bases; junction bases not matched to a gene: 5. CDR3 nucleotide sequence: TGTGCCAGCAGCCAAGCTCCCCTAGCGGGCTACGAGCAGTACTTC. As protein: CASSQAPLAGYEQYF.

This clone has more than one count but fewer than ten. The gene calls are TRBV14 and TRBJ1-1; D perhaps matches TRBD1 (5 bases). The germline CDR1 and CDR2 sequences are SGHDN and FVKESK. CDR3 size: 11 residues. Between the trimmed V and J ends, which lost 4 bases and 11 bases, there was a span of 11 bases. CDR3 sequence reads: CASSRGWGAFF. The CDR3 DNA reads as TGTGCCAGCAGCCGTGGGTGGGGCGCTTTCTTT.

This sequence joins TRBV20-1 and TRBJ2-1; D gene unclear. This CDR3 comprises 11 residues. The V gene's germline CDR1 is DFQATT and CDR2 SNEGSKA (reference sequence). V was cut by 6 bases and J by 8 bases, with 11 bases left in between. In DNA form, the CDR3 reads TGCAGTGCAAAAGAACTATATGAGCAGTTCTTC. It yields the protein CSAKELYEQFF.

This clone is medium-sized by share. The chain links TRBV27 to TRBJ2-1, with TRBD2 matching over 8 bases. Germline trimming cut 7 bases from V and 0 bases from J; bases unmatched to any gene: 2. The CDR3 runs to 14 residues. Germline V gives CDR1 MNHEY, CDR2 SMNVEV (reference sequence). The CDR3 DNA reads as TGTGCCAGCATTGCGGGGGGCTCCTACAATGAGCAGTTCTTC. It translates to CASIAGGSYNEQFF.

The chain has TRBV30 and TRBJ2-3; 10 bases are a match to TRBD2. The CDR3 totals 15 residues. Per germline, CDR1 GTSNPN and CDR2 SVGIG (reference sequence). V shed 2 bases and J 3 bases; nucleotides not matched to a gene: 5. CDR3 sequence (DNA): TGTGCCTGGAGTTGGGCTAGCGGGAGTACAGATACGCAGTATTTT. Its protein is CAWSWASGSTDTQYF.

The chain employs TRBV10-3 and TRBJ1-6; D perhaps matches TRBD1 (5 bases). The CDR3 totals 16 residues. The germline V gene encodes CDR1 ENHRY and CDR2 SYGVKD. Trimming stripped 4 bases from V and 4 bases from J, with 14 bases between. CDR3 in DNA: TGTGCCATCAGTGGACCCCTGGGACTATATAATTCACCCCTCCACTTT. Protein: CAISGPLGLYNSPLHF.

On this clone: This same CDR3 is encoded by further DNA sequences in the sample. CDR3 sequence reads: CASGGSSYNEQFF. The CDR3 nucleotides are TGTGCCAGCGGCGGAAGCTCCTACAATGAGCAGTTCTTC. The chain employs TRBV7-9 and TRBJ2-1; D unresolved. The CDR3 spans 13 residues. V shed 8 bases and J shed 0 bases, with 8 bases lying between them. CDR1 and CDR2 (germline): SEHNR, FQNEAQ (reference sequence).

The V gene is TRBV6-5, the J gene TRBJ2-7; TRBD1 might be the D (6 bases). Germline V gene sequence: CDR1 MNHEY, CDR2 SVGAGI. This CDR3 comprises 15 residues. V was clipped by 0 bases and J by 6 bases, with 15 bases between them. The CDR3 sequence is CASSYSNHRVGEQYF. In DNA, the CDR3 is TGTGCCAGCAGTTACTCGAACCACAGGGTAGGCGAGCAGTACTTC.

V usage is TRBV4-2 and J usage is TRBJ2-1; TRBD2 matches 13 bases. Germline CDR1 is LGHNA and CDR2 is YNFKEQ. V trimming: 3 bases; J trimming: 12 bases; junction bases outside the gene matches: 5. CDR3 size: 14 residues. The CDR3 protein is CASSHTGLAGVQFF. The CDR3 DNA follows: TGTGCCAGCAGCCACACAGGACTAGCGGGAGTGCAGTTCTTC.

CDR3 in amino acids: CAWSHASGTFNEQFF. The CDR3 region has the DNA TGTGCCTGGAGTCATGCTAGCGGGACTTTTAATGAGCAGTTCTTC. The chain combines TRBV30 with TRBJ2-1; TRBD2 matches at 9 bases. The J segment lost 7 bases and the V segment lost 2 bases, leaving 9 bases of the junction unmatched. The length of the CDR3 is 15 residues. The germline gives CDR1 GTSNPN, CDR2 SVGIG (reference sequence).

V is TRBV28 and J is TRBJ2-7; weak D call: TRBD1 (6 bases). CDR1 and CDR2 from the germline V gene are MDHEN and SYDVKM. CDR3 length equals 14 residues. Trimming removed 3 bases at V and 1 base at J, with 10 bases between. The CDR3 region is CASSFGQKSYEQYF. CDR3 bases: TGTGCCAGCAGTTTTGGACAGAAATCCTACGAGCAGTACTTC.

This clone has more than one count but fewer than ten. V is TRBV2 and J is TRBJ1-1; D possibly corresponds to TRBD1 (5 bases). The CDR3 has 15 amino acids. Germline V gives CDR1 SNHLY, CDR2 FYNNEI. The V gene lost 7 bases and the J gene lost 0 bases, with 15 bases spanning the gap. The CDR3 here is CASKARVRMNTEAFF. The CDR3 coding sequence is TGTGCCAGCAAGGCCAGGGTGAGAATGAACACTGAAGCTTTCTTT.

The V gene is TRBV12-5, the J gene TRBJ2-7; TRBD1 matches 10 bases. The CDR3 runs to 14 residues. The germline gives CDR1 LGHNT, CDR2 FRNRAP. Trimming took 5 bases from V and 4 from J; bases not matched to a gene: 5. The CDR3 is CASGPGQGSYEQYF. The CDR3 region has the DNA TGTGCTAGTGGTCCGGGACAGGGGAGTTACGAGCAGTACTTC. Using reference TRBV12-5 and TRBJ2-7 for the parts outside the CDR3, the full variable domain is DARVTQTPRHKVTEMGQEVTMRCQPILGHNTVFWYRQTMMQGLELLAYFRNRAPLDDSGMPKDRFSAEMPDATLATLKIQPSEPRDSAVYFCASGPGQGSYEQYFGPGTRLTVT.

This clone was recorded only once. The CDR3 here is CASSAVDRAGETQYF. The CDR3 DNA is TGTGCCAGCAGCGCCGTGGACAGGGCGGGGGAGACCCAGTACTTC. This chain joins TRBV7-9 and TRBJ2-5, with 8 bases matching TRBD1. The CDR3 is 15 residues long. From germline, CDR1 is SEHNR and CDR2 FQNEAQ (reference sequence). V trimming: 5 bases; J trimming: 5 bases; junction bases outside the gene matches: 10.

This clone appeared once. V gene TRBV7-9 combines with J gene TRBJ1-4, with 7 bases identical to TRBD1. J lost 0 bases, V lost 5 bases, and 6 bases had no gene match. From germline, CDR1 is SEHNR and CDR2 FQNEAQ (reference sequence). This CDR3 is 16 amino acids long. The CDR3 DNA sequence: TGTGCCAGCAGCGCCGGGACAGCGACAACTAATGAAAAACTGTTTTTT. Translating it yields CASSAGTATTNEKLFF.

The rearrangement uses TRBV3-1 (or the pseudogene TRBV3-2) and TRBJ1-1, with D uncertain. Germline CDR1 and CDR2: LGHDT and YNNKEL (reference sequence). Trimming stripped 0 bases from V and 1 base from J, with 9 bases between. The CDR3 runs to 15 residues. The CDR3: CASSQDPPGNTEAFF. CDR3 nucleotides: TGTGCCAGCAGCCAAGATCCGCCAGGGAACACTGAAGCTTTCTTT.